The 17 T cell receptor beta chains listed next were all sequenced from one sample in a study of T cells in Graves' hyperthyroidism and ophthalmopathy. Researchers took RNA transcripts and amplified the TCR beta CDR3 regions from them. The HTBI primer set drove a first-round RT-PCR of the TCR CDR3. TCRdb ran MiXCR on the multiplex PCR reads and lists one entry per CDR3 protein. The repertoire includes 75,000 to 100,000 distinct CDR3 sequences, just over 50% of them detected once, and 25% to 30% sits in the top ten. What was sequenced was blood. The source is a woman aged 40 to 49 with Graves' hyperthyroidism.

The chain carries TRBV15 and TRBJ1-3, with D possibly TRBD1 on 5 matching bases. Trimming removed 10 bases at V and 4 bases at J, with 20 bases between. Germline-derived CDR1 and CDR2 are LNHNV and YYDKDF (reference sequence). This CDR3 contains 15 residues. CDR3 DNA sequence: TGTGCCAGCTCACAAGACCAGGGATCCGGAAACACCATATATTTT. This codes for CASSQDQGSGNTIYF.

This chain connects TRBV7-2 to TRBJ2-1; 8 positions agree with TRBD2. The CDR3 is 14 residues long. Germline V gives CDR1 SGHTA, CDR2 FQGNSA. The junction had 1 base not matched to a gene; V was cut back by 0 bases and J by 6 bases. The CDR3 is CASSLAAGANEQFF. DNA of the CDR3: TGTGCCAGCAGCTTAGCAGCGGGAGCCAATGAGCAGTTCTTC.

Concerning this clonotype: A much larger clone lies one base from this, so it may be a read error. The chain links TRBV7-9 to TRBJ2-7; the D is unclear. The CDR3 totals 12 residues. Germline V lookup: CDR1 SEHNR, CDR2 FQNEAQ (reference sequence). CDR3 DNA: TGTGCCAGCAGTTTTCGATCCTACAAGCAGTACTTC. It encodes CASSFRSYKQYF.

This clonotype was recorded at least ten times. The CDR3 region has the DNA TGTGCCAGCAGCCAAGAAAGGGCAAAAAGGGAAAACACCTTC. Translated: CASSQERAKRENTF. The chain employs TRBV7-2 and TRBJ1-2, with D hard to call. The CDR3 sequence is 14 residues long. V dropped 5 bases and J dropped 12 bases, with 22 bases sitting between them. The germline V gene encodes CDR1 SGHTA and CDR2 FQGNSA.

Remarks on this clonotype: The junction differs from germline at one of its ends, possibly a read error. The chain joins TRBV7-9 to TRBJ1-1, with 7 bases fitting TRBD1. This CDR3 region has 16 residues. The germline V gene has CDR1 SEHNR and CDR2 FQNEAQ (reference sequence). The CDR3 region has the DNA TGTGCCAGCAGCTCTCTACCACAGGGGATGAACACTGAAGATTCCTTT. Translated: CASSSLPQGMNTEDSF. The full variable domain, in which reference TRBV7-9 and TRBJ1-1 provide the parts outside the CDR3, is DTGVSQNPRHKITKRGQNVTFRCDPISEHNRLYWYRQTLGQGPEFLTYFQNEAQLEKSRLLSDRFSAERPKGSFSTLEIQRTEQGDSAMYLCASSSLPQGMNTEDSFGQGTRLTVV.

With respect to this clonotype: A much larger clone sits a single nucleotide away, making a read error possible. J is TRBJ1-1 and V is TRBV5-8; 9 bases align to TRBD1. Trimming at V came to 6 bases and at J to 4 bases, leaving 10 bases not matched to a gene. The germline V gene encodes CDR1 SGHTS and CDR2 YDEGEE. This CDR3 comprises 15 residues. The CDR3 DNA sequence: TGTGCCAGCATACACCGCGGGACAGGGTTCACTGAAGCTTTCTTT. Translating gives CASIHRGTGFTEAFF. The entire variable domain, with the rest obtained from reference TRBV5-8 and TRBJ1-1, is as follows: EAGVTQSPTHLIKTRGQQATLRCSPISGHTSVYWYQQALGLGLQFLLWYDEGEERNRGNFPPRFSGRQFPNYSSELNVNALELEDSALYLCASIHRGTGFTEAFFGQGTRLTVV.

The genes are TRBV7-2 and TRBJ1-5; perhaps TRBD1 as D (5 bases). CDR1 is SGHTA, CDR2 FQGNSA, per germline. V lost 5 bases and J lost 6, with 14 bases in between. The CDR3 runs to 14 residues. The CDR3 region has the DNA TGTGCCAGCAGCGTGGGGCACCGCGGTCAGCCCCAGCATTTT. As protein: CASSVGHRGQPQHF.

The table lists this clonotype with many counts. DNA of the CDR3: TGTGCCAGTAGTATCCAGGGGGCTCGCACCGGGGAGCTGTTTTTT. Translated: CASSIQGARTGELFF. This chain joins TRBV19 and TRBJ2-2, with 8 positions matching TRBD1. Germline assignment: CDR1 LNHDA and CDR2 SQIVND (reference sequence). V trimming: 3 bases; J trimming: 4 bases; junction bases outside the gene matches: 4. The CDR3 has 15 residues.

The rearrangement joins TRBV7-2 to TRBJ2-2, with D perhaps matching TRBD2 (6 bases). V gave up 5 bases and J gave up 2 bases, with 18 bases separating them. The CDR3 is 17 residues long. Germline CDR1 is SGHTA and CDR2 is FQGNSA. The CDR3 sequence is CASSRLAGPINTGELFF. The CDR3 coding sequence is TGTGCCAGCAGCCGCTTGGCGGGACCCATCAACACCGGGGAGCTGTTTTTT.

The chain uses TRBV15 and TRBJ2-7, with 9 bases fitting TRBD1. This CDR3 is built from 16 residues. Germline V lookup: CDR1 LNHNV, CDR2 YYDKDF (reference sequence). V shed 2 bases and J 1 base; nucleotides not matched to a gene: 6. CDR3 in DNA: TGTGCCACCAGCAGAAGGGGGGACAGGGAGTCCTACGAGCAGTACTTC. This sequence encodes CATSRRGDRESYEQYF.

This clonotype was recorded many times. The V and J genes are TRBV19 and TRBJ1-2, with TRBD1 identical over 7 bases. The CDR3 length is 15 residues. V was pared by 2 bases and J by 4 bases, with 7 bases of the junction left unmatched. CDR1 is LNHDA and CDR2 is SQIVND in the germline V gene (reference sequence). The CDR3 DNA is TGTGCCAGTAGTATATCCGGACAGGCACGCTATGGCTACACCTTC. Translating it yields CASSISGQARYGYTF. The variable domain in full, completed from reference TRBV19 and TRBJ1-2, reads DGGITQSPKYLFRKEGQNVTLSCEQNLNHDAMYWYRQDPGQGLRLIYYSQIVNDFQKGDIAEGYSVSREKKESFPLTVTSAQKNPTAFYLCASSISGQARYGYTFGSGTRLTVV.

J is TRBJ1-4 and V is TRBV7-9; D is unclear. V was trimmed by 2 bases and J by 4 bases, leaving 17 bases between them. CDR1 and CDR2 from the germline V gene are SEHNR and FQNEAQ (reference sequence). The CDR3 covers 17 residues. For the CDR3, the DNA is TGTGCCAGCAGCTTATGGGCAGGACGCGCCCTTAATGAAAAACTGTTTTTT. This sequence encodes CASSLWAGRALNEKLFF.

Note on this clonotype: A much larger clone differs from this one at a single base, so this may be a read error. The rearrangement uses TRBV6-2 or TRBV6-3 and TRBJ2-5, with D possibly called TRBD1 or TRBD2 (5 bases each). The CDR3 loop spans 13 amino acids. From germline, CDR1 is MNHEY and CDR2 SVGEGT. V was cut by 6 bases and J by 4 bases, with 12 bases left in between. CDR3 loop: CASRWARGETQYF. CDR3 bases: TGTGCCAGCAGATGGGCGAGGGGAGAGACCCAGTACTTC.

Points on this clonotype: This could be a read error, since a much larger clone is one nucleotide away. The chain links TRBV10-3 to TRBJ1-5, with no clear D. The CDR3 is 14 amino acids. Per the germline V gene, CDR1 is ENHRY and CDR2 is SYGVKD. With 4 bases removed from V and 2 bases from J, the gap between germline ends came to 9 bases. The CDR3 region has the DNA TGTGCCATCAGTGCGAACCTGGGCAATCAGCCCCAGCATTTT. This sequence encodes CAISANLGNQPQHF.

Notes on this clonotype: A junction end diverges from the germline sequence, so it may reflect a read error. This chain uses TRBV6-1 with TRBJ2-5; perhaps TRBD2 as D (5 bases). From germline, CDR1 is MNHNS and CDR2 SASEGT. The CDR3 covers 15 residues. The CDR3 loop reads CASSEAWEIQETRYF. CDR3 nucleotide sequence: TGTGCCAGCAGTGAAGCTTGGGAGATACAAGAGACCCGGTACTTC.

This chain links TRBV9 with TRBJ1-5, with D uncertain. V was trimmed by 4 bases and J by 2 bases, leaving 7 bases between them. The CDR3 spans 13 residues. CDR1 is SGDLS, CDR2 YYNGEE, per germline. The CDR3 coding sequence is TGTGCCAGCAGCAGACTGGGCAATCAGCCCCAGCATTTT. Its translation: CASSRLGNQPQHF. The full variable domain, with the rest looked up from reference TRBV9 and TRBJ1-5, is DSGVTQTPKHLITATGQRVTLRCSPRSGDLSVYWYQQSLDQGLQFLIQYYNGEERAKGNILERFSAQQFPDLHSELNLSSLELGDSALYFCASSRLGNQPQHFGDGTRLSIL.

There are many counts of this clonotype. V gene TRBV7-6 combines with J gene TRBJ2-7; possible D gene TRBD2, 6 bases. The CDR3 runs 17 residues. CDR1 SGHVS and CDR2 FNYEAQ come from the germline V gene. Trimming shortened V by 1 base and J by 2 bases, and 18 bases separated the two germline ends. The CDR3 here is CASSLEVPGLPPYEQYF. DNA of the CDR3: TGTGCCAGCAGCTTAGAGGTCCCGGGACTCCCCCCCTACGAGCAGTACTTC.